Below, 25 T cell receptor beta chains from the same sample are listed, as sequenced in a study of cytomegalovirus exposure and HLA in healthy donors. Primers: 60 Vbeta forward and 13 Jbeta reverse. TCRdb's copy holds only in-frame clones and misses some; the assay was immunoSEQ multiplex PCR. Its table records approximately 150,000 clones. The sample taken for sequencing was PBMCs. These receptors were taken from a woman between 45 and 60 years old in good health and CMV-seronegative.

The V call is TRBV28, the J call TRBJ1-2; the D gene is possibly TRBD1 (6 bases). The CDR3 has 15 amino acids. V lost 4 bases to trimming and J lost 4 bases, with 16 bases between them. The germline CDR1 and CDR2 sequences are MDHEN and SYDVKM. CDR3 amino acids: CASSYSGGGGYGYTF. The CDR3 bases are TGTGCCAGCAGTTACTCCGGGGGGGGCGGCTATGGCTACACCTTC.

V gene TRBV19 combines with J gene TRBJ2-7, with TRBD1 identical over 10 bases. The germline CDR1 and CDR2 sequences are LNHDA and SQIVND (reference sequence). After removal of 5 bases from V and 5 bases from J, the junction contained 6 bases not matched to a gene. There are 14 residues in the CDR3. As DNA, the CDR3 is TGTGCCAGTAGTGGCTGGACAGGGGGAGACGAGCAGTACTTC. Protein product: CASSGWTGGDEQYF. The variable domain in full, completed from reference TRBV19 and TRBJ2-7, reads DGGITQSPKYLFRKEGQNVTLSCEQNLNHDAMYWYRQDPGQGLRLIYYSQIVNDFQKGDIAEGYSVSREKKESFPLTVTSAQKNPTAFYLCASSGWTGGDEQYFGPGTRLTVT.

The chain joins TRBV15 to TRBJ1-1; D not resolved. Per the germline V gene, CDR1 is LNHNV and CDR2 is YYDKDF (reference sequence). Trimming took 5 bases from V and 5 from J, leaving 18 bases between them. This CDR3 region has 15 residues. In nucleotides, the CDR3 is TGTGCCACCAGCCCCTCGGGAGGTTGGGAAACTGAAGCTTTCTTT. It yields the protein CATSPSGGWETEAFF.

The chain joins TRBV7-2 to TRBJ2-7, with 9 nucleotides matching TRBD1. The CDR3 contains 13 residues. With 5 bases clipped from V and 7 bases from J, the junction kept 6 bases outside the gene matches. Germline V gene data show CDR1 as SGHTA and CDR2 as FQGNSA. For the CDR3, the DNA is TGTGCCAGCAGCCCAGGGACAGGGAGGGAGCAGTACTTC. This codes for CASSPGTGREQYF.

For the CDR3, the DNA is TGTGCCAGCATGGAAGCACAGGGGTTTGGTGAAAAACTGTTTTTT. Residues: CASMEAQGFGEKLFF. The J gene is TRBJ1-4, the V gene TRBV28, with TRBD1 identical over 7 bases. CDR3 length equals 15 residues. J was trimmed by 7 bases and V by 7 bases; bases with no gene match: 12. CDR1 is MDHEN, CDR2 SYDVKM, per germline.

The chain is built from TRBV28 and TRBJ1-6, with TRBD1 matching 7 bases. CDR1 is MDHEN and CDR2 is SYDVKM in the germline V gene. The CDR3 loop spans 17 amino acids. Losses at the gene ends were 5 bases for V and 3 bases for J; bases not matched to a gene: 10. DNA of the CDR3: TGTGCCAGCAGTCCCAGACAGGGAGTCGGCTATAATTCACCCCTCCACTTT. Its translation: CASSPRQGVGYNSPLHF.

The V call is TRBV4-1, the J call TRBJ2-1; TRBD2 agrees at 9 bases. Trimming at V came to 2 bases and at J to 8 bases, leaving 13 bases not matched to a gene. The CDR3 has 17 amino acids. Germline V gene sequence: CDR1 MGHRA, CDR2 YSYEKL. The CDR3 here is CASSQSGPVAGAYEQFF. The CDR3 DNA follows: TGCGCCAGCAGCCAATCGGGACCCGTAGCGGGGGCTTATGAGCAGTTCTTC.

The V call is TRBV19, the J call TRBJ2-2; the match to TRBD1 covers 10 bases. The germline V gene encodes CDR1 LNHDA and CDR2 SQIVND (reference sequence). V lost 6 bases and J lost 3; bases outside the gene matches: 7. CDR3 length: 16 residues. CDR3 DNA: TGTGCCAGTAGGATGCCGGGACAGGGGCACACCGGGGAGCTGTTTTTT. Translating it yields CASRMPGQGHTGELFF.

The chain links TRBV11-2 to TRBJ2-3; 11 bases line up with TRBD2. The CDR3 spans 16 residues. After removal of 4 bases from V and 2 bases from J, the junction contained 5 bases not matched to a gene. CDR1 and CDR2 from the germline V gene are SGHAT and FQNNGV. CDR3: CASSSRLAGYTDTQYF. CDR3 sequence (DNA): TGTGCCAGCAGCTCCAGACTAGCGGGGTACACAGATACGCAGTATTTT.

This sequence joins TRBV18 and TRBJ1-3; weak D call: TRBD1 (6 bases). CDR3 length: 13 amino acids. Trimming shortened V by 4 bases and J by 4 bases, and 8 bases separated the two germline ends. Germline V gene lookup returns CDR1 KGHSH and CDR2 LQKENI. The CDR3 is CASSQGEGNTIYF. DNA of the CDR3: TGTGCCAGCTCACAGGGGGAAGGAAACACCATATATTTT. Together with reference TRBV18 and TRBJ1-3, the CDR3 gives the full variable domain: NAGVMQNPRHLVRRRGQEARLRCSPMKGHSHVYWYRQLPEEGLKFMVYLQKENIIDESGMPKERFSAEFPKEGPSILRIQQVVRGDSAAYFCASSQGEGNTIYFGEGSWLTVV.

The chain joins TRBV10-3 to TRBJ1-6; D gene unclear. V dropped 9 bases and J dropped 2 bases, with 8 bases sitting between them. Germline V lookup: CDR1 ENHRY, CDR2 SYGVKD. CDR3 length: 13 residues. Written as DNA, the CDR3 is TGTGCCATAGCTGACACCTATAATTCACCCCTCCACTTT. It specifies CAIADTYNSPLHF.

This sequence joins TRBV5-1 and TRBJ2-3; TRBD2 aligns across 12 bases. Germline assignment: CDR1 SGHRS and CDR2 YFSETQ. Germline trimming cut 4 bases from V and 6 bases from J; bases unmatched to any gene: 9. The CDR3 is 16 residues long. CDR3 sequence reads: CASSAGLAGTVDTQYF. The DNA of the CDR3 is TGCGCCAGCAGCGCCGGACTAGCGGGGACGGTTGATACGCAGTATTTT.

The chain combines TRBV6-6 with TRBJ2-3; 8 positions match TRBD2. V lost 5 bases, J lost 4 bases, and 11 bases stayed unmatched. The CDR3 has 16 amino acids. Germline V CDR1 and CDR2: MNHNY, SVGAGI (reference sequence). CDR3 bases: TGTGCCAGCAGTAAGCAGGTGCGGGGGGCGGCAGATACGCAGTATTTT. Amino acid sequence: CASSKQVRGAADTQYF.

V gene TRBV7-9 combines with J gene TRBJ2-3; D perhaps matches TRBD1 (5 bases). The V end was cut by 1 base, the J end by 5 bases, with 10 bases between. The CDR3 is 14 residues long. Germline V gives CDR1 SEHNR, CDR2 FQNEAQ (reference sequence). CDR3 coding DNA: TGTGCCAGCAGCTTAGGGGGCCTCGAAGATACGCAGTATTTT. It specifies CASSLGGLEDTQYF.

The chain uses TRBV28 and TRBJ2-5; D may be TRBD1 (6 bases). Germline loops: CDR1 MDHEN, CDR2 SYDVKM. V shed 6 bases and J shed 5 bases, with 19 bases lying between them. CDR3 length: 15 residues. The CDR3 loop is CASRLGGRAWETQYF. CDR3 in DNA: TGTGCCAGCAGACTTGGGGGCAGGGCTTGGGAGACCCAGTACTTC.

The chain employs TRBV19 and TRBJ1-2; D gene unclear. This CDR3 has 12 amino acids. Deletions cut 10 bases from V and 6 bases from J, with 15 bases between. CDR1 is LNHDA, CDR2 SQIVND, per germline (reference sequence). The CDR3 reads CATSGDFDGYTF. CDR3 in DNA: TGTGCCACCTCCGGGGATTTTGATGGCTACACCTTC.

The chain is built from TRBV11-3 and TRBJ2-3; 10 bases are shared with TRBD2. V gave up 6 bases and J gave up 1 base; unmatched junction bases: 7. CDR3 length: 16 residues. CDR1 is SGHNT and CDR2 is YENEEA in the germline V gene. In nucleotides, the CDR3 is TGTGCCAGCAGTTCGGGACTAGCGTCAGGCACAGATACGCAGTATTTT. It yields the protein CASSSGLASGTDTQYF. Complete variable domain (other parts from reference TRBV11-3 and TRBJ2-3): EAGVVQSPRYKIIEKKQPVAFWCNPISGHNTLYWYLQNLGQGPELLIRYENEEAVDDSQLPKDRFSAERLKGVDSTLKIQPAELGDSAVYLCASSSGLASGTDTQYFGPGTRLTVL.

The chain combines TRBV6-6 with TRBJ1-4; the D is unclear. The CDR3 loop spans 14 amino acids. The V gene's germline CDR1 is MNHNY and CDR2 SVGAGI (reference sequence). Trimming removed 6 bases at V and 0 bases at J, with 8 bases between. CDR3 DNA: TGTGCCAGCAGGTACCTTGCAACTAATGAAAAACTGTTTTTT. It codes for CASRYLATNEKLFF.

The rearrangement links TRBV6-1 to TRBJ2-7, with TRBD1 as a possible D gene (6 bases). The V gene's germline CDR1 is MNHNS and CDR2 SASEGT. The CDR3 is 14 residues long. V lost 4 bases and J lost 4, with 14 bases in between. CDR3: CASSGTTQGYEQYF. CDR3 coding DNA: TGTGCCAGCAGTGGGACAACACAGGGATACGAGCAGTACTTC.

The chain links TRBV11-3 to TRBJ2-1; tentative D call: TRBD2 (5 bases). There are 13 residues in the CDR3. The germline V gene encodes CDR1 SGHNT and CDR2 YENEEA. With 8 bases removed from V and 12 bases from J, the gap between germline ends came to 20 bases. The CDR3 DNA sequence: TGTGCCAGCGGGAGACCGTCAATGTTGGGGCAGTTCTTC. Its protein product is CASGRPSMLGQFF.

The chain combines TRBV5-4 with TRBJ1-5, with D possibly being TRBD1 (6 bases). V was shortened by 0 bases and J by 3 bases, with 10 bases between the two germline ends. The CDR3 has 15 amino acids. The germline CDR1 and CDR2 sequences are SGHNT and YYREEE (reference sequence). DNA of the CDR3: TGTGCCAGCAGCTTGGCAGGGGCCTACAATCAGCCCCAGCATTTT. Translated, it gives CASSLAGAYNQPQHF. The whole variable domain, filled in from reference TRBV5-4 and TRBJ1-5, reads ETGVTQSPTHLIKTRGQQVTLRCSSQSGHNTVSWYQQALGQGPQFIFQYYREEENGRGNFPPRFSGLQFPNYSSELNVNALELDDSALYLCASSLAGAYNQPQHFGDGTRLSIL.

Turning to this clone: The same CDR3 arises from other DNA sequences in this sample as well. The chain recombines TRBV11-2 with TRBJ1-6, with D possibly being TRBD1 (6 bases). The CDR3 runs to 17 residues. Germline lookup yields CDR1 SGHAT and CDR2 FQNNGV. The V gene lost 4 bases and the J gene lost 6 bases, with 19 bases spanning the gap. CDR3 bases: TGTGCCAGCAGCTCTACAGGGAGGGCGGGAACTAATTCACCCCTCCACTTT. Translating it yields CASSSTGRAGTNSPLHF.

The chain is built from TRBV7-9 and TRBJ1-5; unclear D gene. The CDR3 totals 15 residues. V lost 1 base to trimming and J lost 7 bases, with 14 bases between them. The germline CDR1 and CDR2 sequences are SEHNR and FQNEAQ (reference sequence). As DNA, the CDR3 is TGTGCCAGCAGCTTAGACCTTGGCAGGCAGCAGCCCCAGCATTTT. This translates into CASSLDLGRQQPQHF.

The chain uses TRBV4-2 and TRBJ2-3; 10 bases are a match to TRBD1. The trim removed 1 base at V and 4 bases at J, leaving 14 bases unmatched. Germline V gives CDR1 LGHNA, CDR2 YNFKEQ. The CDR3 contains 19 residues. The CDR3 nucleotides read TGTGCCAGCAGCCAAGTCGGTTGGGCGACAGGGGGCAGCCCAGATACGCAGTATTTT. Its protein product is CASSQVGWATGGSPDTQYF.

The chain recombines TRBV6-1 with TRBJ2-5, with D perhaps matching TRBD2 (5 bases). This CDR3 region has 15 residues. Trimming cost V 2 bases and J 4 bases, with 14 bases left between them. CDR1 is MNHNS, CDR2 SASEGT, per germline. The CDR3 protein is CASSERLANGETQYF. CDR3 nucleotides: TGTGCCAGCAGTGAACGGTTAGCGAATGGAGAGACCCAGTACTTC.